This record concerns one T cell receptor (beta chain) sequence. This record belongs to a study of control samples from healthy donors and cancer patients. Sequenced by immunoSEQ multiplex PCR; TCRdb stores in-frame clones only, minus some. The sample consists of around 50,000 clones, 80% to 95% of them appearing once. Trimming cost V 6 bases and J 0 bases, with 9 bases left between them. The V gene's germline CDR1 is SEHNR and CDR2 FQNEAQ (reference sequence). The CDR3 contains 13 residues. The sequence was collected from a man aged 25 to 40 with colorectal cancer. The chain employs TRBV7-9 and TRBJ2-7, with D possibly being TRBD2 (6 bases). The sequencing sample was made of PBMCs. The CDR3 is CASSSGGSYEQYF. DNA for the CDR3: TGTGCCAGCAGTTCCGGGGGCTCCTACGAGCAGTACTTC.